One and the same sample provided the 10 T cell receptor beta chains below, sequenced in a study of T-cell reconstitution after alpha-beta-depleted transplantation in children. TCRbeta library construction was performed incorporating unique molecular identifiers. MiXCR, run by TCRdb on the PCR reads, gives a single entry per CDR3 protein. The sample shows 400,000 to 550,000 distinct CDR3 sequences, 8% to 11% of them seen only once. The starting material was PBMCs, obtained before TCRalphabeta/CD19-depleted stem cell transplant. The receptors here all came from a child aged 2 to 15 with inherited bone marrow failure, due to receive a stem cell transplant.

The table lists this clonotype with many counts. V and J are TRBV7-2 and TRBJ2-1; tentatively, D is TRBD1 (6 bases). CDR1 is SGHTA, CDR2 FQGNSA, per germline. Between the trimmed V and J ends, which lost 3 bases and 3 bases, there was a span of 15 bases. The CDR3 spans 16 residues. This CDR3 reads CASSFLGGALYNEQFF. In nucleotides, the CDR3 is TGTGCCAGCAGCTTTCTAGGGGGAGCCCTCTACAATGAGCAGTTCTTC.

In its sample, this clonotype was seen many times. The rearrangement links TRBV7-9 to TRBJ2-7, with D possibly TRBD2 on 6 matching bases. This CDR3 comprises 14 residues. CDR1 is SEHNR, CDR2 FQNEAQ, per germline (reference sequence). The V end lost 2 bases, the J end lost 3 bases, and 11 bases lay between the germline ends. The CDR3 spells CASSLNPAGYEQYF. DNA of the CDR3: TGTGCCAGCAGCTTAAACCCAGCGGGCTACGAGCAGTACTTC. Combining the CDR3 with reference TRBV7-9 and TRBJ2-7 gives the whole variable domain DTGVSQNPRHKITKRGQNVTFRCDPISEHNRLYWYRQTLGQGPEFLTYFQNEAQLEKSRLLSDRFSAERPKGSFSTLEIQRTEQGDSAMYLCASSLNPAGYEQYFGPGTRLTVT.

This clonotype was recorded many times. The rearrangement links TRBV20-1 to TRBJ2-5; D may be TRBD1 or TRBD2 (5 bases each). The CDR3 is made up of 14 amino acids. Trimming removed 0 bases from V and 4 bases from J, with 12 bases in between. The V gene's germline CDR1 is DFQATT and CDR2 SNEGSKA (reference sequence). The chain's CDR3 is CSARDSGRGETQYF. As DNA, the CDR3 is TGCAGTGCTAGAGACAGCGGAAGGGGAGAGACCCAGTACTTC.

This clonotype was found a few times. The gene calls are TRBV20-1 and TRBJ2-7; TRBD2 agrees at 10 bases. V trimming: 6 bases; J trimming: 2 bases; junction bases outside the gene matches: 7. CDR3 length: 14 amino acids. Per germline, CDR1 DFQATT and CDR2 SNEGSKA (reference sequence). The CDR3 nucleotides are TGCAGTGCCGACGGACTAGCGGCAACCTACGAGCAGTACTTC. Amino acid sequence: CSADGLAATYEQYF.

The V call is TRBV7-2, the J call TRBJ2-7, with TRBD2 identical over 7 bases. CDR3 size: 16 residues. Germline CDR1 SGHTA, CDR2 FQGNSA. Unmatched junction bases numbered 10, after V lost 5 bases and J lost 0 bases. CDR3 region: CASSRELAVNSYEQYF. CDR3 sequence (DNA): TGTGCCAGCAGCCGAGAGCTAGCGGTGAACTCCTACGAGCAGTACTTC.

This clonotype was observed at least ten times. The chain carries TRBV12-3 or TRBV12-4 and TRBJ1-1; D is unclear. Trimming removed 5 bases at V and 2 bases at J, with 18 bases between. The CDR3 consists of 16 residues. The CDR3 sequence is CASSPRVFRANTEAFF. The DNA of the CDR3 is TGTGCCAGCAGTCCACGAGTTTTCCGGGCCAACACTGAAGCTTTCTTT.

With respect to this clonotype: This clone may be a read error of a much larger clone one base away. The chain has TRBV11-2 and TRBJ2-1; 12 bases fit TRBD1. This CDR3 has 15 amino acids. V lost 5 bases to trimming and J lost 8 bases; unmatched junction nucleotides: 7. Germline-derived CDR1 and CDR2 are SGHAT and FQNNGV. This CDR3 is CASSPGQGACDEQFF. DNA of the CDR3: TGTGCCAGCAGCCCGGGACAGGGGGCGTGTGATGAGCAGTTCTTC.

This clonotype was detected many times. The chain is built from TRBV20-1 and TRBJ2-1; the match to TRBD2 covers 8 bases. From germline, CDR1 is DFQATT and CDR2 SNEGSKA (reference sequence). This CDR3 has 14 amino acids. J lost 6 bases, V lost 3 bases, and 7 bases had no gene match. The CDR3 nucleotides read TGCAGTGCTAGTCCGGGAGGGCCGATCAATGAGCAGTTCTTC. Translation gives CSASPGGPINEQFF.

This clonotype was recorded at least ten times. The chain combines TRBV4-3 with TRBJ2-5; D uncertain. V lost 1 base and J lost 1, with 10 bases in between. Germline lookup yields CDR1 LGHNA and CDR2 YSLEER. This CDR3 has 15 amino acids. This chain's CDR3 is CASSQVAAPQETQYF. CDR3 sequence (DNA): TGCGCCAGCAGCCAAGTGGCGGCCCCCCAAGAGACCCAGTACTTC.

This clonotype was seen many times. V usage is TRBV5-1 and J usage is TRBJ2-7, with D possibly TRBD2 on 5 matching bases. The CDR3 spans 15 residues. The germline V gene encodes CDR1 SGHRS and CDR2 YFSETQ. Trimming removed 1 base from V and 2 bases from J, with 13 bases in between. CDR3 sequence: CASSLTSGPPYEQYF. CDR3 DNA sequence: TGCGCCAGCAGCTTGACGAGCGGCCCGCCCTACGAGCAGTACTTC.